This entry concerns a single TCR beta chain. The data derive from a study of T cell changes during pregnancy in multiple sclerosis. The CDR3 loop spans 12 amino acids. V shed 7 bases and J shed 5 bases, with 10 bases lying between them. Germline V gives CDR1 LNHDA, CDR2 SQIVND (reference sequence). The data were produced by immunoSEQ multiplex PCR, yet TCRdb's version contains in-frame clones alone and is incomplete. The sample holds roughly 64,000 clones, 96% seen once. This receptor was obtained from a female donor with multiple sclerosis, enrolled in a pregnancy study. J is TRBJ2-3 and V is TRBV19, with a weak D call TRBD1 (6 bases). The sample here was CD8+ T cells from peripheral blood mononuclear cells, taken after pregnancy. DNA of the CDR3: TGTGCCAGTACCTCCAGGGGAGATACGCAGTATTTT. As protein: CASTSRGDTQYF.